This TCR beta chain was profiled in a study of blood T cell repertoires in COVID-19. Study context: Researchers got acute and convalescent COVID-19 samples from the United States, Italy and Spain.

This clone has a single count. Per the authors' pipeline: How many nucleated cells were present was estimated from reference gene primer amplification. Clones were read by immunoSEQ multiplex PCR, and TCRdb kept only the in-frame ones, dropping some. Clone size and V and J calls were adopted from that table, with D and trimming inferred from the DNA. The table has 97,000 or so clones, 80% to 85% seen once. Trimming shortened V by 6 bases and J by 2 bases, and 13 bases separated the two germline ends. Germline CDR1 reads MNHEY; CDR2 reads SVGAGI. This CDR3 spans 14 amino acids. The sample consisted of peripheral blood. This receptor was taken from a man aged 60 to 69 with acute or convalescent COVID-19. This sequence joins TRBV6-5 and TRBJ1-2; weak D call: TRBD1 (5 bases). This chain's CDR3 is CASSRPGGNYGYTF. CDR3 DNA sequence: TGTGCCAGCAGCCGTCCCGGGGGGAACTATGGCTACACCTTC.